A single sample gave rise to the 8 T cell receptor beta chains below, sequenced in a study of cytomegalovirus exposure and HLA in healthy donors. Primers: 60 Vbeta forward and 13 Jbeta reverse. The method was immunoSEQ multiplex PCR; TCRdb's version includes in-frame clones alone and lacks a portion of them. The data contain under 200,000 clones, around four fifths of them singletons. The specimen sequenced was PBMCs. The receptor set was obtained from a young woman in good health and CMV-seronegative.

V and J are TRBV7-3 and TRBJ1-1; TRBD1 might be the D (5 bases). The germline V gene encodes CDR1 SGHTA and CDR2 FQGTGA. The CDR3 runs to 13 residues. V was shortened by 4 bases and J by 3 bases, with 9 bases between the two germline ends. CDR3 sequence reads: CASSYQGDTEAFF. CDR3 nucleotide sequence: TGTGCCAGCAGCTACCAGGGTGACACTGAAGCTTTCTTT.

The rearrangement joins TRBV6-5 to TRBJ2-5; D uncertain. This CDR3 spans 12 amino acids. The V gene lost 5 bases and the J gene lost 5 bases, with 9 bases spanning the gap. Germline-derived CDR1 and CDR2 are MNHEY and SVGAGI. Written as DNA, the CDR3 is TGTGCCAGCAGTGAAGCGTGGGAGACCCAGTACTTC. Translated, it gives CASSEAWETQYF.

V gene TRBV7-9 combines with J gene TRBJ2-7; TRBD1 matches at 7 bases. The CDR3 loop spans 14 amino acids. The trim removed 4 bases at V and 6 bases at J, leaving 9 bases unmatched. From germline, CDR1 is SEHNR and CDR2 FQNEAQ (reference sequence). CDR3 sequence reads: CASSSTKAGGEQYF. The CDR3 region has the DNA TGTGCCAGCAGCTCGACCAAGGCAGGGGGCGAGCAGTACTTC.

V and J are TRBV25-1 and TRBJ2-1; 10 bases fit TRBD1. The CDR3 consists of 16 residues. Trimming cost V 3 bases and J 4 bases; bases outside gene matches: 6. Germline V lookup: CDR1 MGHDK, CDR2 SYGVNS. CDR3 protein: CASSDGGDRGYNEQFF. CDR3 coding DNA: TGTGCCAGCAGTGATGGGGGGGACAGGGGATACAATGAGCAGTTCTTC.

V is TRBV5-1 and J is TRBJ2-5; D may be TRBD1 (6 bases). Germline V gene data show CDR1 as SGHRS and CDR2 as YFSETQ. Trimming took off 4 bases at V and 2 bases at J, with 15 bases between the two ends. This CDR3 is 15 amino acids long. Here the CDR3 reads CASSTTGNIQETQYF. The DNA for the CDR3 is TGCGCCAGCAGCACAACAGGGAATATACAAGAGACCCAGTACTTC.

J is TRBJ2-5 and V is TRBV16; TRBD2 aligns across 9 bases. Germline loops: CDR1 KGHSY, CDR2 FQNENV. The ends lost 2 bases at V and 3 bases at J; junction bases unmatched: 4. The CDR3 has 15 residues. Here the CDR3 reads CASSQIAGAEETQYF. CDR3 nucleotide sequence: TGTGCCAGCAGCCAAATAGCGGGGGCGGAAGAGACCCAGTACTTC.

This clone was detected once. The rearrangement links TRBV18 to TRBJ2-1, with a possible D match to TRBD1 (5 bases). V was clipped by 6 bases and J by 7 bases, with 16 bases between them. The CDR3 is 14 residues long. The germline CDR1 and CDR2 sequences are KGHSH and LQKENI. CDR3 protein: CASSPMARDNEQFF. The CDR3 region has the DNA TGTGCCAGCTCCCCAATGGCCAGGGATAATGAGCAGTTCTTC. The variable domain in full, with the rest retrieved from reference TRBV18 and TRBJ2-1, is NAGVMQNPRHLVRRRGQEARLRCSPMKGHSHVYWYRQLPEEGLKFMVYLQKENIIDESGMPKERFSAEFPKEGPSILRIQQVVRGDSAAYFCASSPMARDNEQFFGPGTRLTVL.

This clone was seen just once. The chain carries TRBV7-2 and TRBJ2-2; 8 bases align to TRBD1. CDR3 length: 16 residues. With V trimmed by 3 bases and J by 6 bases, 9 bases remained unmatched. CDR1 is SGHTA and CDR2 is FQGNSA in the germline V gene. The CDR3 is CASSFSGQVLPGELFF. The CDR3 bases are TGTGCCAGCAGCTTCTCGGGACAGGTTCTTCCCGGGGAGCTGTTTTTT.